This T cell receptor beta chain was recovered during a study of CD8 T cells in Susac syndrome. The study's findings and limits: In Susac syndrome, CD8+ expansion was highest in TEMRA and active disease.

Turning to this clonotype: Antigen specificity is unknown.

The germline V and J ends were trimmed by 3 bases and 6 bases, with 21 bases remaining between them. The germline CDR1 and CDR2 sequences are MDHEN and SYDVKM. This CDR3 contains 17 residues. Random hexamers were used to reverse transcribe about 0.5 to 1 ug of RNA. Via MiXCR, TCRdb re-called the immunoSEQ multiplex PCR reads, giving one row per CDR3 protein. The sample includes approximately 190,000 distinct CDR3 sequences, approximately 95% seen only once; the top ten take about 0.17%. The clonotype originates from a human donor with Susac syndrome. This sequence joins TRBV28 and TRBJ1-5; D possibly corresponds to TRBD1 (5 bases). Sequencing was performed on CD8+ T cells from PBMCs. CDR3 in DNA: TGTGCCAGCAGTTTGGCCCTGGGGCAGGGAAACGCTCAGCCCCAGCATTTT. It is translated as CASSLALGQGNAQPQHF.